Listed here is a single T cell receptor (beta chain). Germline trimming cut 5 bases from V and 5 bases from J; bases unmatched to any gene: 9. Germline CDR1 and CDR2: MNHEY and SVGAGI. This CDR3 has 15 amino acids. These data are taken from a study of technical replicates of blood from a few donors. TCRdb's table, derived via immunoSEQ multiplex PCR, lists solely in-frame clones and lacks some. The table shows some 80,000 clones, with 70% to 90% occurring only once. The receptor was derived from a human donor in good health. Some clones in this sample may be carry-over from other donors' samples. The chain employs TRBV6-5 and TRBJ2-7, with 10 bases fitting TRBD1. Sequenced sample: PBMCs. This CDR3 reads CASSLGTGAINEQYF. In DNA form, the CDR3 reads TGTGCCAGCAGTCTCGGGACAGGGGCCATCAACGAGCAGTACTTC.